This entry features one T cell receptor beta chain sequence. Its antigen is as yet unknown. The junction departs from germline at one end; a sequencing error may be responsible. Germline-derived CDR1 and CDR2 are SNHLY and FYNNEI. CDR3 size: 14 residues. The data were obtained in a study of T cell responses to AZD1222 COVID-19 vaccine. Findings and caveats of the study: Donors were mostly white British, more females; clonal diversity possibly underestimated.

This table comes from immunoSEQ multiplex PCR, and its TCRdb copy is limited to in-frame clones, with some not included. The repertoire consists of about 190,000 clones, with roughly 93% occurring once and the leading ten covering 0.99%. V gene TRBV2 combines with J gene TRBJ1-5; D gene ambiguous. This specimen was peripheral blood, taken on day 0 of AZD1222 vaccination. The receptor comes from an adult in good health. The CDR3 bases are TGTGCCAGCAGGGAAGGGCTGAGCAATCAGCCCCAGCATTTT. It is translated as CASREGLSNQPQHF.